One sample yielded the 7 T cell receptor beta chains listed below, sequenced in a study of shared clonotypes between healthy human individuals. Produced via immunoSEQ multiplex PCR; TCRdb's table is partial and in-frame only. Of approximately 2,000,000 clones listed, about 90% are singletons. Sequencing was carried out using naive CD4+ T cells from PBMCs. Subset noted: CD45RA+ positively selected. The receptors were gathered from a man between 18 and 29 years old in good health. Some clones in this sample may be carry-over from other donors' samples.

The chain uses TRBV5-4 and TRBJ2-3, with 9 bases aligning to TRBD2. Germline V CDR1 and CDR2: SGHNT, YYREEE (reference sequence). Losses at the gene ends were 0 bases for V and 4 bases for J; bases not matched to a gene: 6. The CDR3 runs 16 residues. CDR3 nucleotide sequence: TGTGCCAGCAGCTTGGCCGCGGGAGGGCCAGCAGATACGCAGTATTTT. Encoded protein: CASSLAAGGPADTQYF.

This clone was counted between two and nine times. V is TRBV28 and J is TRBJ1-5, with D hard to call. Germline V lookup: CDR1 MDHEN, CDR2 SYDVKM. This CDR3 comprises 15 residues. The germline V and J ends were trimmed by 4 bases and 1 base, with 11 bases remaining between them. CDR3 sequence reads: CASSSLPHSNQPQHF. The CDR3 DNA reads TGTGCCAGCAGTTCCCTGCCGCACAGCAATCAGCCCCAGCATTTT.

The rearrangement uses TRBV30 and TRBJ2-2; tentative D call: TRBD2 (5 bases). The CDR3 spans 15 residues. V was trimmed by 0 bases and J by 0 bases, leaving 8 bases between them. CDR1 GTSNPN and CDR2 SVGIG come from the germline V gene (reference sequence). The CDR3 loop is CAWSVPGTNTGELFF. The CDR3 bases are TGTGCCTGGAGTGTACCGGGGACGAACACCGGGGAGCTGTTTTTT.

As DNA, the CDR3 is TGCGCCAGCAGCTTTTTTAGCGGGGAGGACCAGTACTTC. Translating gives CASSFFSGEDQYF. The J gene is TRBJ2-5, the V gene TRBV5-1; 8 nucleotides match TRBD2. The germline gives CDR1 SGHRS, CDR2 YFSETQ. This CDR3 is built from 13 residues. V lost 2 bases to trimming and J lost 10 bases; unmatched junction nucleotides: 7.

The genes are TRBV5-1 and TRBJ2-3; unclear D gene. V lost 7 bases and J lost 0, with 12 bases in between. Looked up from germline, CDR1 is SGHRS and CDR2 is YFSETQ. The CDR3 loop spans 14 amino acids. This chain's CDR3 is CASRRGISTDTQYF. The CDR3 bases are TGCGCCAGCCGGCGAGGAATTAGCACAGATACGCAGTATTTT.

This rearrangement joins TRBV30 to TRBJ2-3; the D is unclear. The germline CDR1 and CDR2 sequences are GTSNPN and SVGIG (reference sequence). The ends were cut back, 0 bases at V and 4 bases at J, with 5 bases in the middle. The CDR3 contains 12 residues. The DNA of the CDR3 is TGTGCCTGGAGTGTTGTTTCAGATACGCAGTATTTT. Its protein is CAWSVVSDTQYF.

The CDR3 loop reads CASSLDSNTYEQYF. The CDR3 DNA reads as TGTGCCAGCAGCTTAGACTCAAACACCTACGAGCAGTACTTC. This rearrangement joins TRBV7-2 to TRBJ2-7, with unresolved D. V lost 1 base and J lost 2, with 9 bases in between. The germline V gene encodes CDR1 SGHTA and CDR2 FQGNSA. CDR3 length equals 14 residues.